The rows below give T cell receptor beta chains drawn from one sample of a study of OX40 agonist ivuxolimab in advanced cancers. Method: immunoSEQ multiplex PCR; TCRdb's copy keeps in-frame clones and lacks some. The sample consists of tens of thousands of clones, around four fifths of them appearing once. Material: CD4+ or CD8+ T cells sorted from blood, obtained in a trial of the OX40 agonist ivuxolimab. These receptors were obtained from an adult with an advanced solid tumor such as melanoma, head and neck, liver or kidney cancer. The CDR3 runs from the conserved cysteine through the conserved F or W. A D gene is named only where the DNA matches it firmly. The size of a clone is reported for some rows only, either as once, few or many, or as a class for expanded clones.

v_gene	j_gene	d_gene	abundance	CDR3nt	CDR3aa
TRBV9	TRBJ2-5	-	-	TGTGCCAGCAGCCTCGACGGGTCCCGGCGGGGCCCCGTGGGGGCCCAGTACTTC	CASSLDGSRRGPVGAQYF
TRBV7-3	TRBJ2-1	-	-	TGTGCCAGCAGCTTAATCTCGGGGATTTCTTCCTACAATGAGCAGTTCTTC	CASSLISGISSYNEQFF
TRBV5-5	TRBJ2-7	-	once	TGTGCCAGCAGCTTGGTAAGGGCCAGCGGGTCCTACGAGCAGTACTTC	CASSLVRASGSYEQYF
TRBV27	TRBJ2-5	TRBD1	-	TGTGCCAGCAGTGCCCGGACAGGGACGGCCCAAGAGACCCAGTACTTC	CASSARTGTAQETQYF
TRBV5-1	TRBJ2-3	TRBD2	-	TGCGCCAGCACTAGCGGGACGGGGGATACGCAGTATTTT	CASTSGTGDTQYF
TRBV6-1	TRBJ2-7	TRBD2	-	TGTGCCAGCCATGACGGGGGGGAGCAGTACTTC	CASHDGGEQYF
TRBV7-2	TRBJ2-7	-	-	TGTGCCAGCAAAAGGGGCATCCTCTCCTACGAGCAGTACTTC	CASKRGILSYEQYF
TRBV11-1	TRBJ2-1	TRBD1	-	TGTGCCAGCAGCTTAGCGATGGACAGGGAAGGGGAGCAGTTCTTC	CASSLAMDREGEQFF
TRBV5-1	TRBJ1-2	-	-	TGCGCCAGCAGCTTGGTTACAGCCGTGGACCCTGTCGGCTACACCTTC	CASSLVTAVDPVGYTF
TRBV7-2	TRBJ2-3	TRBD2	-	TGTGCCAGCAGCTTAGATGGGGTTCGTCCTCTAGCGGGAGTTGATACGCAGTATTTT	CASSLDGVRPLAGVDTQYF
TRBV7-2	TRBJ1-1	TRBD1	-	TGTGCCAGCAGCCTGCTGACAGGGGGGTTTACTGAAGCTTTCTTT	CASSLLTGGFTEAFF
TRBV7-2	TRBJ2-7	TRBD2	-	TGTGCCAGCAGACCTACTAGCGGGCCCTCCTACGAGCAGTACTTC	CASRPTSGPSYEQYF
TRBV2	TRBJ1-5	-	once	TGTGCCAGCAGTGAAGCCAGGGCCTCCGGGCCCCAGCATTTT	CASSEARASGPQHF
TRBV19	TRBJ2-1	TRBD2	few	TGTGCCAGTAGTATGACGGGAGGGAACAATGAGCAGTTCTTC	CASSMTGGNNEQFF
TRBV10-3	TRBJ2-2	-	-	TGTGCCATCAGTGAGTCAGGTGATAGCACCGGGGAGCTGTTTTTT	CAISESGDSTGELFF
TRBV2	TRBJ2-3	-	-	TGTGCCAGCAGTGACGGGCTAATCACAGATACGCAGTATTTT	CASSDGLITDTQYF
TRBV5-1	TRBJ2-1	TRBD2	once	TGCGCCAGCAGCTTGGAGGCTAGCGGTTTATCCTACAATGAGCAGTTCTTC	CASSLEASGLSYNEQFF
TRBV27	TRBJ1-1	-	-	TGTGCCAGCACCCGGTTGGACGGGCGATTAACTGAGGCTTTCTTT	CASTRLDGRLTEAFF
TRBV27	TRBJ2-1	-	-	TGTGCCAGCAGACCCCCCGACCAGTTCAATGAGCAGTTCTTC	CASRPPDQFNEQFF
TRBV4-1	TRBJ2-7	TRBD2	-	TGCGCCAGCAGCCAAGATAGGCCGACTAGCGGGCCCTACGAGCAGTACTTC	CASSQDRPTSGPYEQYF
TRBV27	TRBJ2-6	-	-	TGTGCCAGCAGTTTAAACCAGGACAACTCTGGGGCCAACGTCCTGACTTTC	CASSLNQDNSGANVLTF
TRBV7-8	TRBJ2-1	-	-	TGTGTCAGCAGCTTTATTGGGGTTAGCGGATATGAGCAGTTCTTC	CVSSFIGVSGYEQFF
TRBV19	TRBJ1-5	-	-	TGTGCCAGTAGTGAGAGACTCCTGGGACAGCCCCAGCATTTT	CASSERLLGQPQHF
TRBV5-1	TRBJ2-2	TRBD1	-	TGCGCCAGCAGCTCGACGGGACAGGGGGGCACCGGGGAGCTGTTTTTT	CASSSTGQGGTGELFF
TRBV27	TRBJ2-1	-	-	TGTGCCAGCAGTTTTAGAGGCAGAGACAATGAGCAGTTCTTC	CASSFRGRDNEQFF
TRBV19	TRBJ2-3	TRBD1	-	TGTGCCAGTATTCCTACCGGGACAGCCACAGATACGCAGTATTTT	CASIPTGTATDTQYF
TRBV7-2	TRBJ2-1	TRBD2	-	TGTGCCAGCATCAAGGGGGGACTAGGGGCCTACAATGAGCAGTTCTTC	CASIKGGLGAYNEQFF
TRBV27	TRBJ2-1	TRBD2	once	TGTGCCAGCCGGACTAGCGGGAGCAATGAGCAGTTCTTC	CASRTSGSNEQFF
TRBV7-2	TRBJ1-2	-	-	TGTGCCAGCAGCTTAGAATCAGGGATAAAGAACTATGGCTACACCTTC	CASSLESGIKNYGYTF
TRBV6-5	TRBJ2-7	TRBD2	-	TGTGCCAGCAGAAGAACTAGCGGCCAATCCTACGAGCAGTACTTC	CASRRTSGQSYEQYF
TRBV5-4	TRBJ2-3	-	-	TGTGCCAGCAGCCTAGGGGGGGTGGAAGATACGCAGTATTTT	CASSLGGVEDTQYF
TRBV12-2	TRBJ1-5	-	-	TGTGCAAGTCGCCTTAATCCCTGGACAGGGGGCAATCAGCCCCAGCATTTT	CASRLNPWTGGNQPQHF
TRBV5-4	TRBJ1-5	-	once	TGTGCCAGCAGCTTGAGCCCCAATCAGCCCCAGCATTTT	CASSLSPNQPQHF
TRBV10-1	TRBJ2-7	-	-	TGCGCCAGCAGCGGAAGCGGTACCTACGAGCAGTACTTC	CASSGSGTYEQYF
TRBV29-1	TRBJ1-1	-	-	TGCAGCGCCACCGGGAACACTGAAGCTTTCTTT	CSATGNTEAFF
TRBV25-1	TRBJ2-1	-	-	TGTGCCAGCAGTGAAGTCAGCGAGTGGTGGTATGAGCAGTTCTTC	CASSEVSEWWYEQFF
TRBV19	TRBJ1-5	-	-	TGTGCCAGTAGTACTCGGGGGAGCGTTGGCAATCAGCCCCAGCATTTT	CASSTRGSVGNQPQHF
TRBV4-1	TRBJ2-1	-	-	TGCGCCAGCAGCCGACCGGGACCCCAGCAGTTCTTC	CASSRPGPQQFF
TRBV7-2	TRBJ1-1	-	-	TGTGCCAGCAGCCCGGGGACGGAGAACACTGAAGCTTTCTTT	CASSPGTENTEAFF
TRBV6-5	TRBJ2-1	TRBD1	-	TGTGCCAGCAGGGGGGACAGGGGGCGGAATGAGCAGTTCTTC	CASRGDRGRNEQFF
TRBV25-1	TRBJ2-1	-	-	TGTGCCAGCAGTTTTGGGTTGAACAATGAGCAGTTCTTC	CASSFGLNNEQFF
TRBV2	TRBJ2-5	-	-	TGTGCCAGCAGCTTAACTCGCGGTAGGCGAGAGACCCAGTACTTC	CASSLTRGRRETQYF
TRBV28	TRBJ2-7	TRBD1	-	TGTGCCAGCAGCCCAACTACAGGGGTAGACGAGCAGTACTTC	CASSPTTGVDEQYF
TRBV11-2	TRBJ2-3	-	-	TGTGCCAGCACCTGGGGGCGACGGGGCACAGATACGCAGTATTTT	CASTWGRRGTDTQYF
TRBV29-1	TRBJ2-2	-	-	TGCAGCGTCATCCTGACCGACGGGGGGGAGCTGTTTTTT	CSVILTDGGELFF